Below, 17 T cell receptor beta chains from the same sample are listed, as sequenced in a study of shared clonotypes between healthy human individuals. Only in-frame clones appear in the TCRdb table, and some are missing; sequencing was by immunoSEQ multiplex PCR. The data show 950,000 to 1,100,000 clones, with about 75% seen just once and approximately 1.5% held by the top ten. Sequencing was carried out using memory CD4+ T cells sorted from blood. The sample's subset: CD45RA-negative fraction. These receptors came from a man aged 18 to 30 in good health.

Concerning this clone itself: Other DNA sequences in the same sample also yield this CDR3. This rearrangement joins TRBV6-1 to TRBJ2-7; 7 bases are shared with TRBD1. The V gene end was trimmed by 9 bases and the J gene end by 0 bases; junction bases not matched to a gene: 5. CDR1 is MNHNS and CDR2 is SASEGT in the germline V gene. CDR3 size: 13 residues. In DNA, the CDR3 is TGTGCCAGTTCTAGGACAGGCTCCTACGAGCAGTACTTC. Translating it yields CASSRTGSYEQYF.

This clone was counted only a few times. This chain uses TRBV28 with TRBJ2-7, with D uncertain. Germline CDR1 reads MDHEN; CDR2 reads SYDVKM. This CDR3 comprises 13 residues. Trimming cost V 10 bases and J 2 bases, with 15 bases left between them. The CDR3 DNA sequence: TGTGCCACCGGACCCAACAGAGCCTACGAGCAGTACTTC. It translates to CATGPNRAYEQYF.

V is TRBV5-8 and J is TRBJ2-5; D perhaps matches TRBD1 (6 bases). This CDR3 contains 15 residues. V was trimmed by 2 bases and J by 5 bases, leaving 16 bases between them. CDR1 is SGHTS, CDR2 YDEGEE, per germline. CDR3 DNA: TGTGCCAGCAGCTTACCATGGGGGCAGCGGGAGACCCAGTACTTC. Translating it yields CASSLPWGQRETQYF.

V gene TRBV6-6 combines with J gene TRBJ2-7; TRBD1 aligns across 9 bases. Losses at the gene ends were 6 bases for V and 4 bases for J; bases not matched to a gene: 7. The CDR3 loop spans 14 amino acids. The germline gives CDR1 MNHNY, CDR2 SVGAGI (reference sequence). CDR3 residues: CASSPGQGIYEQYF. CDR3 coding DNA: TGTGCCAGCAGCCCCGGACAGGGGATTTACGAGCAGTACTTC.

The chain joins TRBV4-3 to TRBJ2-1; 8 bases are a match to TRBD2. The CDR3 has 16 residues. After removal of 1 base from V and 7 bases from J, the junction contained 9 bases not matched to a gene. CDR1 is LGHNA and CDR2 is YSLEER in the germline V gene. CDR3 residues: CASSQVSGSLGNEQFF. The CDR3 nucleotides are TGCGCCAGCAGCCAAGTCAGCGGGAGCTTAGGGAATGAGCAGTTCTTC.

Comments on this clone: A far larger clone is only one base removed, so a read error is likely. The V gene is TRBV7-9, the J gene TRBJ1-2; D call uncertain. This CDR3 spans 12 amino acids. V was trimmed by 4 bases and J by 4 bases, leaving 7 bases between them. From germline, CDR1 is SEHNR and CDR2 FQNEAQ (reference sequence). The CDR3 DNA follows: TGTGCCAGCAGCTCAGCCCTCTATGGCTACACCTTC. Encoded protein: CASSSALYGYTF.

The chain uses TRBV9 and TRBJ2-2; 8 positions agree with TRBD1. With 6 bases clipped from V and 1 base from J, the junction kept 8 bases outside the gene matches. This CDR3 has 16 residues. Germline assignment: CDR1 SGDLS and CDR2 YYNGEE. The CDR3 sequence is CASNVEGQGNTGELFF. For the CDR3, the DNA is TGTGCCAGCAACGTCGAAGGACAGGGGAACACCGGGGAGCTGTTTTTT.

This clone appeared a single time. The chain couples TRBV28 to TRBJ2-5, with 10 bases fitting TRBD1. The germline CDR1 and CDR2 sequences are MDHEN and SYDVKM. This CDR3 region has 15 residues. V dropped 4 bases and J dropped 10; count of bases not matched to a gene: 12. CDR3 sequence reads: CASSSPGQGTIDQYF. CDR3 coding DNA: TGTGCCAGCAGTTCACCGGGACAGGGGACAATCGACCAGTACTTC.

Points on this clone: This CDR3 is also generated by other DNA sequences in the sample. CDR3 sequence (DNA): TGTGCCAGCAGCCAAGGAGCTTATGGCTACACCTTC. Amino acid sequence: CASSQGAYGYTF. The rearrangement uses TRBV14 and TRBJ1-2; D remains unclear. Trimming pared 1 base from V and 5 bases from J, leaving 5 bases between. In germline, CDR1 is SGHDN, CDR2 FVKESK. This CDR3 spans 12 amino acids.

V and J are TRBV2 and TRBJ1-6; the D is unclear. V was shortened by 4 bases and J by 6 bases, with 10 bases between the two germline ends. The CDR3 sequence is 14 residues long. Germline CDR1 reads SNHLY; CDR2 reads FYNNEI. The CDR3 sequence: CASSVQRVNSPLHF. CDR3 coding DNA: TGTGCCAGCAGTGTACAGAGAGTTAATTCACCCCTCCACTTT. Variable domain in full (rest from reference TRBV2 and TRBJ1-6): EPEVTQTPSHQVTQMGQEVILRCVPISNHLYFYWYRQILGQKVEFLVSFYNNEISEKSEIFDDQFSVERPDGSNFTLKIRSTKLEDSAMYFCASSVQRVNSPLHFGNGTRLTVT.

This clone came up a few times. This same CDR3 is encoded by further DNA sequences in the sample. This chain connects TRBV6-1 to TRBJ1-6, with D unclear. Germline-derived CDR1 and CDR2 are MNHNS and SASEGT. This CDR3 contains 11 residues. V was cut by 1 base and J by 10 bases, with 2 bases left in between. CDR3 nucleotides: TGTGCCAGCAGTGAAGGATCACCCCTCCACTTT. Its protein product is CASSEGSPLHF.

This clone was observed a single time. The chain has TRBV6-1 and TRBJ1-2; no clear D gene. In germline, CDR1 is MNHNS, CDR2 SASEGT. V was cut by 2 bases and J by 14 bases, with 18 bases left in between. CDR3 length: 13 residues. The CDR3 spells CASSESSGLGGTF. For the CDR3, the DNA is TGTGCCAGCAGTGAATCCTCTGGCCTGGGAGGGACCTTC.

This chain links TRBV18 with TRBJ1-1; D is unresolved. Germline lookup yields CDR1 KGHSH and CDR2 LQKENI. V lost 5 bases, J lost 0 bases, and 7 bases lay in between. The CDR3 is 13 amino acids. CDR3 sequence: CASSSSLNTEAFF. The CDR3 bases are TGTGCCAGCTCATCCTCATTGAACACTGAAGCTTTCTTT.

This clone was counted once. V is TRBV30 and J is TRBJ1-1; perhaps TRBD1 as D (5 bases). Trimming removed 5 bases from V and 4 bases from J, with 11 bases in between. The CDR3 sequence is 12 residues long. Germline assignment: CDR1 GTSNPN and CDR2 SVGIG (reference sequence). CDR3 amino acids: CAWSDGGTEAFF. DNA for the CDR3: TGTGCCTGGTCTGACGGGGGCACTGAAGCTTTCTTT. Full variable domain (outside the CDR3, taken from reference TRBV30 and TRBJ1-1): SQTIHQWPATLVQPVGSPLSLECTVEGTSNPNLYWYRQAAGRGLQLLFYSVGIGQISSEVPQNLSASRPQDRQFILSSKKLLLSDSGFYLCAWSDGGTEAFFGQGTRLTVV.

The chain employs TRBV5-8 and TRBJ2-2, with D possibly TRBD1 on 5 matching bases. This CDR3 contains 16 residues. V lost 0 bases to trimming and J lost 5 bases, with 14 bases between them. CDR1 and CDR2 (germline): SGHTS, YDEGEE. Here the CDR3 reads CASSLDRPSRTGELFF. DNA for the CDR3: TGTGCCAGCAGCTTGGACAGGCCATCGAGGACCGGGGAGCTGTTTTTT.

This sequence joins TRBV29-1 and TRBJ2-7; 10 positions match TRBD2. CDR3 size: 13 residues. The V and J ends lost 6 bases and 3 bases, in that order; junction bases with no gene match: 5. Germline CDR1 reads SQVTM; CDR2 reads ANQGSEA. The DNA for the CDR3 is TGCAGCGTGTTACTAGCGGGGCGCTACGAGCAGTACTTC. It yields the protein CSVLLAGRYEQYF.

The chain carries TRBV6-1 and TRBJ2-2, with D unresolved. The V end was cut by 2 bases, the J end by 4 bases, with 11 bases between. The CDR3 runs 15 residues. Per the germline V gene, CDR1 is MNHNS and CDR2 is SASEGT. The chain's CDR3 is CASSEFLGFTGELFF. In DNA form, the CDR3 reads TGTGCCAGCAGTGAATTTTTAGGGTTCACCGGGGAGCTGTTTTTT.